The table lists the clone carrying this T cell receptor beta chain with a count of one. The length of the CDR3 is 15 residues. CDR1 SGHTA and CDR2 FQGNSA come from the germline V gene. V shed 5 bases, J shed 3 bases, and the junction held 6 bases outside the gene matches. Profiled with immunoSEQ multiplex PCR; TCRdb holds only in-frame clones, not every one. The data contain roughly 130,000 clones, roughly 92% of them singletons. These data come from a study of T cell responses to AZD1222 COVID-19 vaccine. The sample in question was peripheral blood, obtained 28 days after the second AZD1222 dose. The receptor was derived from an adult who received the AZD1222 COVID-19 vaccine. This chain connects TRBV7-2 to TRBJ2-7; TRBD2 agrees at 11 bases. The CDR3 loop reads CASSLLAGGVYEQYF. The CDR3 nucleotides read TGTGCCAGCAGCCTGCTAGCGGGAGGAGTCTACGAGCAGTACTTC.